This T cell receptor beta chain comes out of a study of identical twins. Study findings and constraints: The more abundant beta clonotypes in cord blood had fewer insertions, and memory repertoires did not show this. The analysis was cross-sectional rather than longitudinal within donors. Twins showed weaker excess sharing in their beta out-of-frame sequences.

The CDR3 has 13 amino acids. CDR1 is MDHEN, CDR2 SYDVKM, per germline. V lost 7 bases to trimming and J lost 9 bases; unmatched junction nucleotides: 7. This clonotype was detected ten times or more. Its antigen is not identified. Template switching added a universal primer binding site, and final cDNA carried unique molecular identifiers. TCRdb ran MiXCR on the 5' RACE reads and lists one entry per CDR3 protein. Of around 960,000 distinct CDR3 sequences listed, 9% to 15% were seen once; the top ten hold about 1.5%. This same sample was also part of a study on yellow fever vaccine responses in identical twins.

The chain employs TRBV28 and TRBJ2-4, with 9 bases identical to TRBD1. Sequenced material: PBMCs. This clonotype originated in a woman in her late teens or twenties in good health. The CDR3, as DNA: TGTGCCAGCACCTCTGGGACAGGGCGCATTCAGTACTTC. This gives the protein CASTSGTGRIQYF.